This entry lists 32 T cell receptor beta chains sequenced from one sample in a study of OX40 agonist ivuxolimab in advanced cancers. The assay was immunoSEQ multiplex PCR, and TCRdb's table has in-frame clones only and misses some. The data hold about 84,000 clones, with approximately 95% observed a single time. Sequencing was performed on CD4+ or CD8+ T cells sorted from blood, taken in a trial of the OX40 agonist ivuxolimab. The receptors were sampled from an adult with an advanced solid tumor such as melanoma, head and neck, liver or kidney cancer.

This CDR3 reads CASKITRDGFYEQYF. The CDR3 bases are TGTGCCAGCAAGATAACCCGGGACGGTTTCTACGAGCAGTACTTC. This rearrangement joins TRBV27 to TRBJ2-7, with D perhaps assigned TRBD1 or TRBD2 (5 bases each). The CDR3 has 15 amino acids. The ends were cut back, 7 bases at V and 3 bases at J, with 19 bases in the middle. Germline CDR1 MNHEY, CDR2 SMNVEV (reference sequence).

The CDR3 nucleotides are TGTGCCAGCAGTGAAAACAGGGGAAGCACAGATACGCAGTATTTT. This encodes CASSENRGSTDTQYF. The chain uses TRBV2 and TRBJ2-3; 7 bases are a match to TRBD1. The CDR3 has 15 residues. Germline V gives CDR1 SNHLY, CDR2 FYNNEI. J lost 0 bases, V lost 2 bases, and 2 bases had no gene match.

The V and J genes are TRBV5-1 and TRBJ2-7; D remains unclear. CDR1 SGHRS and CDR2 YFSETQ come from the germline V gene. V was cut by 7 bases and J by 5 bases, with 10 bases left in between. The CDR3 totals 11 residues. CDR3 bases: TGCGCCAGCCCCCCCCCGGACGAGCAGTACTTC. It specifies CASPPPDEQYF.

The J gene is TRBJ2-7, the V gene TRBV5-4; D is unresolved. Trimming removed 4 bases from V and 1 base from J, with 6 bases in between. The CDR3 is 12 amino acids. Per the germline V gene, CDR1 is SGHNT and CDR2 is YYREEE (reference sequence). The CDR3 spells CASSGSSYEQYF. Here the CDR3 DNA reads TGTGCCAGCAGCGGGTCATCCTACGAGCAGTACTTC.

The CDR3 here is CASSPGTASSYNEQFF. CDR3 coding DNA: TGCGCCAGCAGCCCGGGGACCGCTAGCTCCTACAATGAGCAGTTCTTC. V and J are TRBV4-3 and TRBJ2-1; either TRBD1 or TRBD2 may fit D (5 bases each). The CDR3 sequence is 16 residues long. CDR1 is LGHNA, CDR2 YSLEER, per germline. The V end was cut by 4 bases, the J end by 0 bases, with 13 bases between.

This clone appeared a single time. The chain combines TRBV4-3 with TRBJ2-1; 9 positions agree with TRBD2. The CDR3 is made up of 16 amino acids. Germline lookup yields CDR1 LGHNA and CDR2 YSLEER. With 4 bases clipped from V and 4 bases from J, the junction kept 8 bases outside the gene matches. The CDR3 here is CASSPSGTSRYNEQFF. The CDR3, as DNA: TGCGCCAGCAGCCCATCCGGGACTAGCAGGTACAATGAGCAGTTCTTC.

This rearrangement joins TRBV27 to TRBJ2-2; D gene uncertain. Germline V gene lookup returns CDR1 MNHEY and CDR2 SMNVEV (reference sequence). Deletions cut 3 bases from V and 6 bases from J, with 2 bases between. The CDR3 totals 11 residues. As DNA, the CDR3 is TGTGCCAGCAGTTTTGCCGGGGAGCTGTTTTTT. This encodes CASSFAGELFF.

The V and J genes are TRBV30 and TRBJ2-7; D gene ambiguous. Germline V lookup: CDR1 GTSNPN, CDR2 SVGIG (reference sequence). There are 12 residues in the CDR3. The V end lost 1 base, the J end lost 3 bases, and 7 bases lay between the germline ends. DNA of the CDR3: TGTGCCTGGAGTGCTCTGGGCTACGAGCAGTACTTC. This gives the protein CAWSALGYEQYF.

The chain combines TRBV4-1 with TRBJ2-1; 10 bases fit TRBD2. Germline V gene sequence: CDR1 MGHRA, CDR2 YSYEKL. The V gene end was trimmed by 4 bases and the J gene end by 0 bases; junction bases not matched to a gene: 9. There are 18 residues in the CDR3. This chain's CDR3 is CASSPPGLATFSYNEQFF. CDR3 sequence (DNA): TGCGCCAGCAGCCCCCCGGGACTAGCGACATTCTCCTACAATGAGCAGTTCTTC.

The chain is built from TRBV30 and TRBJ2-7; D is unclear. The CDR3 is 10 residues long. V lost 5 bases, J lost 3 bases, and 5 bases lay in between. Germline CDR1 reads GTSNPN; CDR2 reads SVGIG (reference sequence). CDR3: CAWGVYEQYF. The CDR3 nucleotides are TGTGCCTGGGGGGTCTACGAGCAGTACTTC.

This clone was seen just once. The chain uses TRBV21-1 and TRBJ1-3. TRBV21-1 is described as a pseudogene. This CDR3 is built from 17 residues. The CDR3 DNA follows: TGTGCCAGCAGCAATCCCTCTCGGGACGCCTCTGGAAACACCATATATTTT. It encodes CASSNPSRDASGNTIYF.

The chain has TRBV6-5 and TRBJ2-1; unclear D gene. This CDR3 has 13 amino acids. Germline V CDR1 and CDR2: MNHEY, SVGAGI. V was shortened by 2 bases and J by 5 bases, with 7 bases between the two germline ends. The CDR3 DNA sequence: TGTGCCAGCAGTTACCAGGCAGACAATGAGCAGTTCTTC. Its protein is CASSYQADNEQFF.

The rearrangement uses TRBV11-2 and TRBJ2-2; D is unresolved. From germline, CDR1 is SGHAT and CDR2 FQNNGV. Trimming took off 2 bases at V and 6 bases at J, with 19 bases between the two ends. The CDR3 runs to 17 residues. The CDR3: CASSLQQVSIGAGELFF. DNA of the CDR3: TGTGCCAGCAGCTTACAGCAGGTCTCAATTGGGGCCGGGGAGCTGTTTTTT.

V is TRBV5-5 and J is TRBJ1-2; 10 bases agree with TRBD1. The length of the CDR3 is 13 residues. V trimming: 6 bases; J trimming: 10 bases; junction bases outside the gene matches: 9. The germline gives CDR1 SGHKS, CDR2 YYEKEE (reference sequence). CDR3 nucleotide sequence: TGTGCCAGCAACTTCGGGACAGGGGAAGACTACACCTTC. Its translation: CASNFGTGEDYTF.

CDR3 residues: CASSQDRSSGRTEQFF. Here the CDR3 DNA reads TGCGCCAGCAGCCAAGATCGATCTAGCGGGAGGACTGAGCAGTTCTTC. The V call is TRBV4-3, the J call TRBJ2-1; 11 bases are a match to TRBD2. Germline V gives CDR1 LGHNA, CDR2 YSLEER. V dropped 0 bases and J dropped 9; count of bases not matched to a gene: 7. This CDR3 is built from 16 residues.

The CDR3 bases are TGTGCCAGCAGTTACTCACTAAGCGGCGGAGAGACCCAGTACTTC. It codes for CASSYSLSGGETQYF. The chain combines TRBV6-6 with TRBJ2-5, with D tentatively TRBD2 (5 bases). Trimming stripped 0 bases from V and 4 bases from J, with 12 bases between. The CDR3 covers 15 residues. Germline CDR1 reads MNHNY; CDR2 reads SVGAGI (reference sequence).

CDR3 residues: CASSPDLNEQYF. The CDR3 nucleotides are TGTGCCAGCAGCCCCGATCTCAACGAGCAGTACTTC. The chain joins TRBV9 to TRBJ2-7; D gene unclear. Trimming shortened V by 4 bases and J by 5 bases, and 10 bases separated the two germline ends. Germline V gene sequence: CDR1 SGDLS, CDR2 YYNGEE. This CDR3 is built from 12 residues.

The chain uses TRBV2 and TRBJ2-2; D call uncertain. The V gene lost 6 bases and the J gene lost 5 bases, with 19 bases spanning the gap. Germline V gene lookup returns CDR1 SNHLY and CDR2 FYNNEI. The CDR3 extends over 16 amino acids. CDR3 loop: CASSAIPGSRTGELFF. The CDR3 DNA reads TGTGCCAGCAGCGCAATCCCCGGGTCTCGGACCGGGGAGCTGTTTTTT.

The V gene is TRBV27, the J gene TRBJ2-7; 10 bases map to TRBD1. Germline V gives CDR1 MNHEY, CDR2 SMNVEV (reference sequence). The junction had 13 bases not matched to a gene; V was cut back by 4 bases and J by 4 bases. This CDR3 region has 17 residues. CDR3 amino acids: CASSSRLMGQGKYEQYF. Here the CDR3 DNA reads TGTGCCAGCAGTTCGCGACTTATGGGACAGGGGAAGTACGAGCAGTACTTC.

The V call is TRBV5-4, the J call TRBJ2-3; no firm D call. Trimming removed 0 bases at V and 5 bases at J, with 1 base between. The CDR3 consists of 11 residues. Germline assignment: CDR1 SGHNT and CDR2 YYREEE (reference sequence). The CDR3: CASSLGDTQYF. The CDR3 nucleotides read TGTGCCAGCAGCTTGGGAGATACGCAGTATTTT.

This clone has just one count. The J gene is TRBJ2-7, the V gene TRBV27; 8 bases are shared with TRBD1. Germline CDR1 MNHEY, CDR2 SMNVEV (reference sequence). Trimming took 4 bases from V and 4 from J; bases not matched to a gene: 3. The CDR3 is made up of 13 amino acids. CDR3 protein: CASSSGGAYEQYF. The DNA of the CDR3 is TGTGCCAGCAGTTCAGGGGGCGCGTACGAGCAGTACTTC.

This sequence joins TRBV7-2 and TRBJ2-1; TRBD2 agrees at 9 bases. J lost 3 bases, V lost 2 bases, and 2 bases had no gene match. The CDR3 has 15 residues. CDR1 is SGHTA, CDR2 FQGNSA, per germline. The CDR3 DNA reads as TGTGCCAGCAGCTTACTAGCGGGACGCTACAATGAGCAGTTCTTC. As protein: CASSLLAGRYNEQFF.

The rearrangement joins TRBV10-2 to TRBJ1-5; 12 bases are shared with TRBD1. The V gene end was trimmed by 4 bases and the J gene end by 0 bases; junction bases not matched to a gene: 10. Germline V CDR1 and CDR2: WSHSY, SAAADI. This CDR3 is 19 amino acids long. CDR3 protein: CASSATSGTGGCSNQPQHF. The DNA of the CDR3 is TGCGCCAGCAGTGCAACGTCCGGGACAGGGGGCTGTAGCAATCAGCCCCAGCATTTT.

The V and J genes are TRBV4-1 and TRBJ2-1; TRBD2 matches 9 bases. CDR1 and CDR2 from the germline V gene are MGHRA and YSYEKL. V shed 2 bases, J shed 15 bases, and the junction held 11 bases outside the gene matches. The CDR3 has 14 amino acids. CDR3 sequence (DNA): TGCGCCAGCAGCCAACCAAGCGGGAGGCGTCTGCTGTTCTTC. Protein product: CASSQPSGRRLLFF.

The rearrangement joins TRBV7-6 to TRBJ2-2; unclear D gene. Trimming took off 4 bases at V and 4 bases at J, with 13 bases between the two ends. Germline V gene data show CDR1 as SGHVS and CDR2 as FNYEAQ. The CDR3 sequence is 15 residues long. The CDR3 DNA reads TGTGCCAGCAGCTCCCCGACGGACGGCACCGGGGAGCTGTTTTTT. It encodes CASSSPTDGTGELFF.

V gene TRBV5-1 combines with J gene TRBJ1-1; 7 nucleotides align to TRBD1. Germline lookup yields CDR1 SGHRS and CDR2 YFSETQ. With V trimmed by 1 base and J by 10 bases, 7 bases remained unmatched. CDR3 size: 13 residues. The CDR3 loop reads CASSLLGTAVAFF. CDR3 sequence (DNA): TGCGCCAGCAGCTTGTTGGGGACAGCGGTAGCTTTCTTT.

The chain has TRBV27 and TRBJ2-7; D possibly uses TRBD1 or TRBD2 (5 bases each). Trimming left V 2 bases short and J 0 bases short, with 14 bases between. The CDR3 extends over 16 amino acids. Germline CDR1 is MNHEY and CDR2 is SMNVEV (reference sequence). The CDR3: CASSLTYGTGSYEQYF. CDR3 coding DNA: TGTGCCAGCAGTTTAACGTACGGGACGGGCTCCTACGAGCAGTACTTC.

The chain uses TRBV11-2 and TRBJ2-7, with TRBD1 identical over 8 bases. Germline loops: CDR1 SGHAT, CDR2 FQNNGV. Trimming took 5 bases from V and 2 from J; bases not matched to a gene: 14. The CDR3 has 17 amino acids. The CDR3 region has the DNA TGTGCCAGCAGCCCAAATCACAGGGGGACATCCGCCTACGAGCAGTACTTC. This codes for CASSPNHRGTSAYEQYF.

The V gene is TRBV14, the J gene TRBJ2-7; no firm D call. The germline V gene encodes CDR1 SGHDN and CDR2 FVKESK. CDR3 length equals 15 residues. The ends were cut back, 0 bases at V and 3 bases at J, with 12 bases in the middle. CDR3 loop: CASSQDLTRDYEQYF. The CDR3 DNA is TGTGCCAGCAGCCAAGATCTTACTCGCGACTACGAGCAGTACTTC.

The V call is TRBV11-1, the J call TRBJ1-2; a weak D match, TRBD1 (6 bases). Germline V lookup: CDR1 SGHAT, CDR2 FQDESV (reference sequence). This CDR3 has 13 residues. Trimming cost V 3 bases and J 4 bases, with 9 bases left between them. The CDR3 is CASSFRGGYGYTF. The CDR3 DNA is TGTGCCAGCAGCTTCAGGGGCGGCTATGGCTACACCTTC. Looking up the rest from reference TRBV11-1 and TRBJ1-2 gives the full variable domain: EAEVAQSPRYKITEKSQAVAFWCDPISGHATLYWYRQILGQGPELLVQFQDESVVDDSQLPKDRFSAERLKGVDSTLKIQPAELGDSAMYLCASSFRGGYGYTFGSGTRLTVV.

The rearrangement uses TRBV7-9 and TRBJ2-3; 10 bases map to TRBD2. Germline V CDR1 and CDR2: SEHNR, FQNEAQ (reference sequence). The CDR3 contains 17 residues. After removal of 3 bases from V and 0 bases from J, the junction contained 6 bases not matched to a gene. The DNA of the CDR3 is TGTGCCAGCAGCTTGGCGACTAGCGGGCCAAGCACAGATACGCAGTATTTT. Translating it yields CASSLATSGPSTDTQYF.

V is TRBV7-8 and J is TRBJ2-2; 7 positions match TRBD2. V lost 5 bases, J lost 5 bases, and 8 bases stayed unmatched. CDR3 length: 15 residues. CDR1 is SGHVS and CDR2 is FQNEAQ in the germline V gene. The CDR3 region has the DNA TGTGCCAGCAGCACGACTAGCATGGGGACCGGGGAGCTGTTTTTT. It codes for CASSTTSMGTGELFF.